Below are 8 T cell receptor beta chains sequenced from a single sample in a study of read filtering for tumor transcriptome and immune sequencing. This library used roughly 400 ng RNA and molecular barcoded adaptors spanning alpha/delta and beta/gamma chains. Each CDR3 protein is one row after TCRdb ran MiXCR on the reads. The sample has 43,000 or so distinct CDR3 sequences; about 12% are singletons. The sample was a population of CD138-negative cells sorted from bone marrow. The receptors were sampled from a donor aged 40 or over with multiple myeloma.

This clonotype has ten or more counts. The chain recombines TRBV20-1 with TRBJ2-5; D ambiguous. Germline V gene sequence: CDR1 DFQATT, CDR2 SNEGSKA (reference sequence). This CDR3 comprises 15 residues. V was shortened by 1 base and J by 1 base, with 13 bases between the two germline ends. The CDR3 protein is CSARVGAVRQETQYF. In nucleotides, the CDR3 is TGCAGTGCTAGAGTAGGCGCTGTCCGCCAAGAGACCCAGTACTTC.

This clonotype was observed at least ten times. The V gene is TRBV7-9, the J gene TRBJ1-1; TRBD1 might be the D (5 bases). Trimming took off 4 bases at V and 4 bases at J, with 10 bases between the two ends. The CDR3 is made up of 13 amino acids. Germline V gives CDR1 SEHNR, CDR2 FQNEAQ (reference sequence). The CDR3 DNA reads TGTGCCAGCAGCTCGACAGAGGGCACTGAAGCTTTCTTT. Its translation is CASSSTEGTEAFF.

This clonotype was picked up many times. The genes are TRBV5-1 and TRBJ2-5, with TRBD1 matching 9 bases. The CDR3 has 13 residues. Germline CDR1 SGHRS, CDR2 YFSETQ. J lost 5 bases, V lost 5 bases, and 4 bases had no gene match. The CDR3 region is CASRETGGETQYF. The CDR3 DNA sequence: TGCGCCAGCAGAGAGACAGGGGGGGAGACCCAGTACTTC.

This clonotype was observed at least ten times. V gene TRBV20-1 combines with J gene TRBJ2-7, with unresolved D. CDR3 length: 14 residues. V was pared by 3 bases and J by 2 bases, with 14 bases between. CDR1 and CDR2 from the germline V gene are DFQATT and SNEGSKA (reference sequence). CDR3 nucleotides: TGCAGTGCTAGTAAGGGCGGTACCCCCTACGAGCAGTACTTC. Translation gives CSASKGGTPYEQYF.

This clonotype showed up many times. The rearrangement uses TRBV12-3 or TRBV12-4 and TRBJ1-3; D gene uncertain. The CDR3 is 14 residues long. V was cut by 2 bases and J by 4 bases, with 9 bases left in between. CDR3 bases: TGTGCCAGCAGTTTATTCGGCGGGGGAAACACCATATATTTT. This gives the protein CASSLFGGGNTIYF.

Regarding this clonotype: Possible read error: a much larger clone is one base away. The chain couples TRBV7-2 to TRBJ1-1, with D maybe TRBD1 (5 bases). The CDR3 extends over 16 amino acids. Germline assignment: CDR1 SGHTA and CDR2 FQGNSA. CDR3 bases: TGTGCCAGCAGCCAAGGGACCCGACGGAGGAACACTGGAGCTTTCTTT. It codes for CASSQGTRRRNTGAFF.

This clonotype has more than one count but fewer than ten. A far larger clone is a single base away, which makes a read error likely. V usage is TRBV12-3 or TRBV12-4 and J usage is TRBJ1-1; possible D gene TRBD1, 5 bases. This CDR3 contains 13 residues. Trimming took 2 bases from V and 10 from J, leaving 14 bases between them. The CDR3 loop is CASSLWGDGGAFF. In nucleotides, the CDR3 is TGTGCCAGCAGTTTATGGGGTGATGGGGGAGCTTTCTTT.

This clonotype was observed a few times. A single base separates this from a much larger clone, so it may be a read error. The J gene is TRBJ1-1, the V gene TRBV12-3 or TRBV12-4, with D unclear. CDR3 length: 14 residues. The CDR3 region has the DNA TGTGCCAGCAGTTCCATAGGCATGAACACTAAAGCTTTCTTT. This gives the protein CASSSIGMNTKAFF.